This T cell receptor beta chain was observed in a study of molecular identifiers for immune sequencing clone quantification. TCRdb fed the PCR reads into MiXCR, producing one record per CDR3 protein. This table holds 40,000 to 50,000 distinct CDR3 sequences, 19% found once. V was cut by 11 bases and J by 0 bases, with 14 bases left in between. In germline, CDR1 is PRHDT, CDR2 FYEKMQ (reference sequence). The length of the CDR3 is 15 residues. Libraries used about 19,000 to 1,000,000 sorted naive CD8 T cells and 10%, 30% or 50% RNA input. Naive CD8 T cells were sorted as CD8+CD4-CCR7+CD45RA+. In this sample, this clonotype turned up many times.

The sequencing input was naive CD8+ T cells from blood, with Jurkat cell RNA spiked in. Subset here: FACS-sorted CD8+CD4-CCR7+CD45RA+ naive T cells. The chain carries TRBV13 and TRBJ2-6; D is perhaps TRBD1 (5 bases). This clonotype originated in a human donor in good health. Some libraries in this study had Jurkat cell RNA spiked in. The CDR3 nucleotides read TGTGCCTTGGGGCAGGGAAACTCTGGGGCCAACGTCCTGACTTTC. Protein product: CALGQGNSGANVLTF.